Below, 13 T cell receptor delta chains from the same sample are listed, as sequenced in a study of gamma-delta chains in newborns, infants, children. TCRdb reprocessed the reads using CATT. The profile covers roughly 11,000 delta-chain clones, with about 8.8% appearing a single time and about 3.5% taken by the ten largest. Sample: blood. Receptor source: a child who was a newborn, infant or young child, either healthy, febrile or measles-vaccinated (not recorded which).

The J gene was identified as TRDJ2, and no V gene was called; the DNA was not compared with TRDD3, the D call given in the table. CDR3 length: 19 residues. The CDR3 sequence is CACDSLLGDTLLATAQLFF. CDR3 coding DNA: TGTGCCTGTGACTCTCTACTGGGGGATACACTCCTTGCGACAGCACAACTCTTCTTT.

The CDR3 bases are TGTGCCTGTGACCGTCTGGGGGATACGCGAGCACAACTCTTCTTT. This encodes CACDRLGDTRAQLFF. The chain carries TRDV2 and TRDJ2, with TRDD3 identical over 12 bases. In the absence of a J gene in TCRdb, the DNA was matched to germline to assign it here. V shed 3 bases and J 7 bases; nucleotides not matched to a gene: 5. Germline CDR1 is GEAIGNYY and CDR2 is EKD. This CDR3 is 15 amino acids long.

In this sample, this clone turned up a few times. The chain couples TRDV2 to TRDJ1, with D possibly matching TRDD3 (6 bases). The CDR3 runs to 18 residues. V dropped 2 bases and J dropped 1 base, with 22 bases sitting between them. Germline V lookup: CDR1 GEAIGNYY, CDR2 EKD. This chain's CDR3 is CACDSLIGGSPITDKLIF. The CDR3 coding sequence is TGTGCCTGTGACAGTCTCATAGGGGGGAGCCCCATCACCGATAAACTCATCTTT.

This clone came up a few times. This chain connects TRDV2 to TRDJ1; D is possibly TRDD3 (6 bases). V lost 0 bases to trimming and J lost 1 base, with 17 bases between them. Germline V lookup: CDR1 GEAIGNYY, CDR2 EKD. CDR3 length: 17 amino acids. This CDR3 is CACDTFPGDPGTDKLIF. Written as DNA, the CDR3 is TGTGCCTGTGACACCTTTCCTGGGGATCCGGGCACCGATAAACTCATCTTT.

Only a few counts were recorded for this clone. A far larger clone lies a single base away; this is likely a read error. The chain links TRDV2 to TRDJ1; 12 bases agree with TRDD3. The V gene's germline CDR1 is GEAIGNYY and CDR2 EKD. The CDR3 consists of 14 residues. The CDR3 loop is CACDILGDTGKLIF. The CDR3 DNA reads TGTGCCTGTGACATACTGGGGGATACCGGTAAACTCATCTTT.

The chain combines TRDV2 with TRDJ1; D remains unclear. The CDR3 is 18 amino acids. Germline V lookup: CDR1 GEAIGNYY, CDR2 EKD. Trimming cost V 1 base and J 0 bases, with 20 bases left between them. The DNA of the CDR3 is TGTGCCTGTGACACTTTATCTCATGTGGAAAAGGACACCGATAAACTCATCTTT. Translation gives CACDTLSHVEKDTDKLIF.

The table lists this clone with a few counts. Other DNA sequences from this sample encode an identical CDR3 as well. J is TRDJ3 and V is TRDV2; 7 nucleotides match TRDD3. The CDR3 runs to 18 residues. The junction had 6 bases not matched to a gene; V was cut back by 1 base and J by 1 base. The V gene's germline CDR1 is GEAIGNYY and CDR2 EKD. The CDR3 loop is CACDTVGEDSWDTRQMFF. In nucleotides, the CDR3 is TGTGCCTGTGACACTGTGGGGGAAGATTCCTGGGACACCCGACAGATGTTTTTC.

This chain connects TRDV1 to TRDJ1; D may be TRDD3 (5 bases). This CDR3 spans 18 amino acids. The V end lost 1 base, the J end lost 12 bases, and 30 bases lay between the germline ends. CDR1 and CDR2 from the germline V gene are TSWWSYY and QGS. In nucleotides, the CDR3 is TGTGCTCTTGGGGAACGAGGGACTCCATTTGGGGCCATAGGTTACTTCATCTTT. Its protein product is CALGERGTPFGAIGYFIF.

This rearrangement joins TRDV2 to TRDJ3; no reliable D call. Germline V gene lookup returns CDR1 GEAIGNYY and CDR2 EKD. This CDR3 spans 17 amino acids. V lost 0 bases to trimming and J lost 1 base, with 9 bases between them. The chain's CDR3 is CACDTAARSWDTRQMFF. CDR3 nucleotide sequence: TGTGCCTGTGACACCGCGGCCCGATCCTGGGACACCCGACAGATGTTTTTC.

The chain combines TRDV1 with TRDJ2; no firm D call. CDR3 size: 15 residues. Trimming left V 0 bases short and J 0 bases short, with 5 bases between. CDR1 and CDR2 from the germline V gene are TSWWSYY and QGS. CDR3: CALGELWALTAQLFF. The CDR3 nucleotides are TGTGCTCTTGGGGAACTTTGGGCTTTGACAGCACAACTCTTCTTT.

The table lists this clone with a few counts. The chain is built from TRDV2 and TRDJ1, with 9 bases that match TRDD3. CDR1 GEAIGNYY and CDR2 EKD come from the germline V gene. The CDR3 spans 16 residues. Losses at the gene ends were 1 base for V and 3 bases for J; bases not matched to a gene: 8. The CDR3 DNA reads TGTGCCTGTGACACGATCGGGGATACGAAGCCCGATAAACTCATCTTT. Amino acid sequence: CACDTIGDTKPDKLIF.

As regards this clone: Distinct nucleotide sequences in the sample also encode this CDR3. The chain carries TRDV2 and TRDJ3; 12 bases agree with TRDD3. The V and J ends lost 0 bases and 4 bases, in that order; junction bases with no gene match: 3. The CDR3 sequence is 18 residues long. Germline CDR1 GEAIGNYY, CDR2 EKD. The CDR3 DNA sequence: TGTGCCTGTGACACCTTACTGGGGGATACTTGGGACACCCGACAGATGTTTTTC. This codes for CACDTLLGDTWDTRQMFF.

The rearrangement joins TRDV2 to TRDJ1, with 13 bases matching TRDD3. This CDR3 spans 19 amino acids. V lost 4 bases and J lost 3; bases outside the gene matches: 16. Germline assignment: CDR1 GEAIGNYY and CDR2 EKD. DNA for the CDR3: TGTGCCTGTGATCCTGTACTGGGGGATACGAGGACCTCCTCCGATAAACTCATCTTT. It is translated as CACDPVLGDTRTSSDKLIF.